This passage covers 4 T cell receptor beta chains from one sample sequenced in a study of shared clonotypes between healthy human individuals. Naive CD8 cells lacked CD45RO, underwent positive selection for CCR7 and left out terminally differentiated effector memory CD45RA+ cells. TCRdb keeps only in-frame clones here, not all; method: immunoSEQ multiplex PCR. The table has around 2.1 million clones, about 93% seen once; the top ten hold 1.5% to 2%. The sequenced sample was naive CD8+ T cells from PBMCs. The receptor source for this set is a man younger than 35 in good health. Some clones in this sample may be carry-over from other donors' samples.

The V call is TRBV7-9, the J call TRBJ2-1, with D uncertain. Germline V lookup: CDR1 SEHNR, CDR2 FQNEAQ (reference sequence). The V end lost 1 base, the J end lost 4 bases, and 8 bases lay between the germline ends. The CDR3 runs to 14 residues. The CDR3 DNA is TGTGCCAGCAGCTTAGTGCTGAGGTACAATGAGCAGTTCTTC. Its translation: CASSLVLRYNEQFF.

The CDR3 region has the DNA TGCGCCAGCAGCTCTCCGACAGGGTTCACAGATACGCAGTATTTT. Amino acids: CASSSPTGFTDTQYF. The rearrangement uses TRBV5-1 and TRBJ2-3, with 7 bases lining up with TRBD1. V dropped 3 bases and J dropped 2; count of bases not matched to a gene: 6. The CDR3 spans 15 residues. Germline V gives CDR1 SGHRS, CDR2 YFSETQ. The full variable domain, rest sourced from reference TRBV5-1 and TRBJ2-3, is KAGVTQTPRYLIKTRGQQVTLSCSPISGHRSVSWYQQTPGQGLQFLFEYFSETQRNKGNFPGRFSGRQFSNSRSEMNVSTLELGDSALYLCASSSPTGFTDTQYFGPGTRLTVL.

This chain connects TRBV28 to TRBJ2-1, with TRBD1 matching 9 bases. V dropped 3 bases and J dropped 3; count of bases not matched to a gene: 9. The V gene's germline CDR1 is MDHEN and CDR2 SYDVKM. This CDR3 region has 17 residues. As DNA, the CDR3 is TGTGCCAGCAGTTTTTCGACCCGGGACAGGGTCTACAATGAGCAGTTCTTC. It encodes CASSFSTRDRVYNEQFF.

The chain is built from TRBV29-1 and TRBJ1-1; D unclear. Trimming removed 6 bases at V and 3 bases at J, with 14 bases between. This CDR3 comprises 13 residues. From germline, CDR1 is SQVTM and CDR2 ANQGSEA. The CDR3 bases are TGCAGCGTCGCACTGGGTCAGTACACTGAAGCTTTCTTT. Encoded protein: CSVALGQYTEAFF.